The 25 T cell receptor beta chains presented below share a single source sample, sequenced in a study of vaccination and CD4 T cells after COVID-19. This sample's treatment: 10-day PBMC culture with coronavirus spike peptide pools or control peptides (ViraFEST assay). The assay that was used to sequence DNA from cultured CD4+ T cells was the Oncomine TCR Beta short-read assay. TCRdb used MiXCR to reprocess the PCR reads, holding one entry per CDR3 protein. The sample carries 15,000 to 20,000 distinct CDR3 sequences, under 55% recorded once. These receptors' antigens are unknown. The starting material was CD4+ T cells from blood, cultured in vitro, obtained before SARS-CoV-2 vaccination. These receptors were collected from a human donor who had recovered from COVID-19.

The chain uses TRBV7-9 and TRBJ2-2; perhaps D is TRBD1 or TRBD2 (5 bases each). The CDR3 covers 19 residues. Germline assignment: CDR1 SEHNR and CDR2 FQNEAQ (reference sequence). V was cut by 0 bases and J by 1 base, with 18 bases left in between. The CDR3 loop reads CASSLARPPPRGNTGELFF. CDR3 nucleotides: TGTGCCAGCAGCTTAGCTCGGCCGCCTCCGAGGGGGAACACCGGGGAGCTGTTTTTT.

The V gene is TRBV7-2, the J gene TRBJ1-2; TRBD1 might be the D (5 bases). Germline CDR1 is SGHTA and CDR2 is FQGNSA. This CDR3 spans 15 amino acids. V was trimmed by 4 bases and J by 7 bases, leaving 19 bases between them. The CDR3 loop is CASSSMSRVGVGYTF. The CDR3 DNA follows: TGTGCCAGCAGCTCCATGAGCAGGGTGGGAGTTGGCTACACCTTC.

The gene calls are TRBV6-1 and TRBJ2-4, with TRBD1 as a possible D gene (5 bases). The germline V and J ends were trimmed by 8 bases and 0 bases, with 11 bases remaining between them. CDR1 and CDR2 (germline): MNHNS, SASEGT. The CDR3 sequence is 14 residues long. The CDR3 region has the DNA TGTGCCAGCTGGCAGGGTCTAGCCAAAAACATTCAGTACTTC. It specifies CASWQGLAKNIQYF.

The rearrangement uses TRBV20-1 and TRBJ1-1; TRBD1 is a possible D gene (6 bases). The CDR3 has 14 residues. Germline CDR1 and CDR2: DFQATT and SNEGSKA (reference sequence). V was shortened by 0 bases and J by 7 bases, with 15 bases between the two germline ends. The CDR3 region is CSARDPRGEGEAFF. As DNA, the CDR3 is TGCAGTGCTAGAGATCCCAGGGGAGAAGGTGAAGCTTTCTTT.

The rearrangement uses TRBV28 and TRBJ2-3, with D tentatively TRBD2 (6 bases). Trimming took off 5 bases at V and 10 bases at J, with 16 bases between the two ends. This CDR3 spans 13 amino acids. Per germline, CDR1 MDHEN and CDR2 SYDVKM. The CDR3, as DNA: TGTGCCAGCAGTCCATCGGGGGTGTGGGCGCAGTATTTT. Translated, it gives CASSPSGVWAQYF.

The chain joins TRBV11-3 to TRBJ2-3, with 7 bases fitting TRBD1. Germline V CDR1 and CDR2: SGHNT, YENEEA. J was trimmed by 6 bases and V by 10 bases; bases with no gene match: 7. CDR3 size: 12 residues. The CDR3 reads CATQTGVDTQYF. The CDR3 DNA is TGTGCCACGCAAACAGGGGTCGATACGCAGTATTTT.

The V and J genes are TRBV5-5 and TRBJ1-3; possible D gene TRBD1, 5 bases. Germline V gene sequence: CDR1 SGHKS, CDR2 YYEKEE (reference sequence). The CDR3 sequence is 13 residues long. V lost 5 bases to trimming and J lost 8 bases, with 14 bases between them. The CDR3 here is CASSFRGGDTIYF. The CDR3 nucleotides are TGTGCCAGCAGTTTCCGGGGAGGGGACACCATATATTTT.

This clonotype was seen more than once but under ten times. The CDR3 loop is CSAWTGTNTEAFF. Written as DNA, the CDR3 is TGCAGTGCATGGACAGGGACGAACACTGAAGCTTTCTTT. This chain connects TRBV20-1 to TRBJ1-1; TRBD1 aligns across 8 bases. After removal of 6 bases from V and 1 base from J, the junction contained 4 bases not matched to a gene. Germline V gene lookup returns CDR1 DFQATT and CDR2 SNEGSKA (reference sequence). This CDR3 spans 13 amino acids.

The chain couples TRBV2 to TRBJ1-6, with D possibly matching TRBD1 (5 bases). Looked up from germline, CDR1 is SNHLY and CDR2 is FYNNEI. The V and J ends lost 5 bases and 10 bases respectively, with 15 bases between them. The CDR3 has 14 amino acids. CDR3 coding DNA: TGTGCCAGCAGTTCCCAGGGTCTAGAATCACCCCTCCACTTT. Its translation is CASSSQGLESPLHF.

This clonotype was seen only a few times. This rearrangement joins TRBV6-5 to TRBJ2-7, with a possible D match to TRBD1 (6 bases). V lost 4 bases, J lost 2 bases, and 15 bases lay in between. Germline assignment: CDR1 MNHEY and CDR2 SVGAGI. This CDR3 contains 15 residues. The CDR3 coding sequence is TGTGCCAGCAGTTCCCCGGACAGCGCTACCTACGAGCAGTACTTC. It codes for CASSSPDSATYEQYF.

The DNA of the CDR3 is TGTGCCAGCAGCTTGGGAACAGGGGGTGCCGAGACCCAGTACTTC. This gives the protein CASSLGTGGAETQYF. V usage is TRBV5-4 and J usage is TRBJ2-5; 8 bases are a match to TRBD1. The ends lost 0 bases at V and 5 bases at J; junction bases unmatched: 6. CDR3 length: 15 amino acids. Germline lookup yields CDR1 SGHNT and CDR2 YYREEE (reference sequence).

The chain uses TRBV6-1 and TRBJ2-1, with 8 bases lining up with TRBD1. Germline V gene lookup returns CDR1 MNHNS and CDR2 SASEGT. This CDR3 has 15 residues. Trimming at V came to 6 bases and at J to 3 bases, leaving 7 bases not matched to a gene. The CDR3 reads CASRTGQGIYNEQFF. Written as DNA, the CDR3 is TGTGCCAGCAGAACCGGACAGGGAATCTACAATGAGCAGTTCTTC.

The chain links TRBV7-3 to TRBJ1-3; perhaps TRBD1 as D (6 bases). With 5 bases removed from V and 2 bases from J, the gap between germline ends came to 7 bases. Germline V gives CDR1 SGHTA, CDR2 FQGTGA. The CDR3 contains 13 residues. The CDR3 is CASSRTAGNTIYF. In DNA, the CDR3 is TGTGCCAGCAGCCGGACAGCTGGAAACACCATATATTTT.

V is TRBV19 and J is TRBJ1-1; D is ambiguous. V lost 3 bases and J lost 2, with 19 bases in between. CDR1 is LNHDA and CDR2 is SQIVND in the germline V gene (reference sequence). The CDR3 is made up of 17 amino acids. The CDR3 sequence: CASSMGLGGISNTEAFF. In nucleotides, the CDR3 is TGTGCCAGTAGTATGGGTCTTGGAGGGATTAGTAACACTGAAGCTTTCTTT. The variable domain in full, completed from reference TRBV19 and TRBJ1-1, reads DGGITQSPKYLFRKEGQNVTLSCEQNLNHDAMYWYRQDPGQGLRLIYYSQIVNDFQKGDIAEGYSVSREKKESFPLTVTSAQKNPTAFYLCASSMGLGGISNTEAFFGQGTRLTVV.

This chain connects TRBV6-1 to TRBJ1-1; tentative D call: TRBD1 (5 bases). This CDR3 contains 14 residues. The V gene's germline CDR1 is MNHNS and CDR2 SASEGT. V lost 5 bases and J 5 bases, leaving 15 bases between the germline ends. The CDR3 DNA reads TGTGCCAGCAGTCGCGGACAAATTGCGACTGAAGCTTTCTTT. This translates into CASSRGQIATEAFF.

This chain uses TRBV20-1 with TRBJ2-7, with TRBD2 matching over 9 bases. This CDR3 is built from 15 residues. V was pared by 0 bases and J by 2 bases, with 5 bases of the junction left unmatched. CDR1 DFQATT and CDR2 SNEGSKA come from the germline V gene (reference sequence). The CDR3: CSARDGIAGAYEQYF. In DNA, the CDR3 is TGCAGTGCTAGAGACGGGATAGCGGGGGCCTACGAGCAGTACTTC.

This clonotype occurred once. The chain recombines TRBV6-2 or TRBV6-3 with TRBJ2-5; no firm D call. With 2 bases removed from V and 3 bases from J, the gap between germline ends came to 13 bases. The V gene's germline CDR1 is MNHEY and CDR2 SVGEGT. The CDR3 contains 15 residues. The CDR3 bases are TGTGCCAGCAGTTACCACAGCGATACAAAAGAGACCCAGTACTTC. It yields the protein CASSYHSDTKETQYF.

V and J are TRBV27 and TRBJ1-2; 7 nucleotides line up with TRBD1. The V gene end was trimmed by 5 bases and the J gene end by 8 bases; junction bases not matched to a gene: 11. Germline CDR1 is MNHEY and CDR2 is SMNVEV (reference sequence). There are 14 residues in the CDR3. The DNA of the CDR3 is TGTGCCAGCAGTAAAGGACAGGCACCCCAAGGCTACACCTTC. Translating gives CASSKGQAPQGYTF.

The chain joins TRBV12-3 or TRBV12-4 to TRBJ2-1, with TRBD1 matching 8 bases. The CDR3 is 15 residues long. J gave up 5 bases and V 6 bases, and 9 bases lay outside the gene matches. The CDR3 coding sequence is TGTGCCAGCAGGACCGGACAGGGAGTTGACAATGAGCAGTTCTTC. This gives the protein CASRTGQGVDNEQFF.

This clonotype turned up a few times. This rearrangement joins TRBV27 to TRBJ1-2; 9 nucleotides line up with TRBD1. V trimming: 6 bases; J trimming: 4 bases; junction bases outside the gene matches: 9. Looked up from germline, CDR1 is MNHEY and CDR2 is SMNVEV (reference sequence). The CDR3 has 15 amino acids. The chain's CDR3 is CASRTLGQGLYGYTF. CDR3 DNA sequence: TGTGCCAGCAGAACCTTGGGACAGGGACTCTATGGCTACACCTTC.

V gene TRBV7-9 combines with J gene TRBJ2-6, with D unclear. The CDR3 is made up of 15 amino acids. V lost 6 bases and J lost 0, with 9 bases in between. CDR1 is SEHNR, CDR2 FQNEAQ, per germline (reference sequence). The chain's CDR3 is CASRSVSSGANVLTF. For the CDR3, the DNA is TGTGCCAGCAGGTCCGTTAGCTCTGGGGCCAACGTCCTGACTTTC. The complete variable domain, with remaining parts taken from reference TRBV7-9 and TRBJ2-6, reads DTGVSQNPRHKITKRGQNVTFRCDPISEHNRLYWYRQTLGQGPEFLTYFQNEAQLEKSRLLSDRFSAERPKGSFSTLEIQRTEQGDSAMYLCASRSVSSGANVLTFGAGSRLTVL.

This clonotype was seen a few times. The CDR3 region has the DNA TGTGCCAGCAGGGGGGGGTACGGTAGTGACTATGGCTACACCTTC. Translating it yields CASRGGYGSDYGYTF. The chain joins TRBV7-9 to TRBJ1-2, with D maybe TRBD1 (5 bases). This CDR3 is built from 15 residues. CDR1 and CDR2 (germline): SEHNR, FQNEAQ (reference sequence). V was pared by 6 bases and J by 3 bases, with 17 bases between.

The chain joins TRBV29-1 to TRBJ2-7; no reliable D call. Per the germline V gene, CDR1 is SQVTM and CDR2 is ANQGSEA. The CDR3 spans 14 residues. The V end was cut by 7 bases, the J end by 0 bases, with 16 bases between. This CDR3 is CSGVTNRDSYEQYF. The CDR3 nucleotides are TGCAGCGGAGTGACCAACAGAGACTCCTACGAGCAGTACTTC.

This clonotype has a handful of counts. V usage is TRBV7-9 and J usage is TRBJ2-3; TRBD1 matches 8 bases. The germline V gene has CDR1 SEHNR and CDR2 FQNEAQ (reference sequence). The length of the CDR3 is 13 residues. V was pared by 4 bases and J by 5 bases, with 2 bases of the junction left unmatched. This CDR3 is CASSWTGLDTQYF. The CDR3 DNA sequence: TGTGCCAGCAGCTGGACAGGGTTAGATACGCAGTATTTT.

The genes are TRBV7-9 and TRBJ2-3; 8 nucleotides agree with TRBD2. Germline V gene data show CDR1 as SEHNR and CDR2 as FQNEAQ (reference sequence). The CDR3 spans 15 residues. Trimming removed 5 bases from V and 3 bases from J; junction bases left unmatched: 7. CDR3 bases: TGTGCCAGCAGCCCAGGGACTAGGTCGACAGATACGCAGTATTTT. Protein: CASSPGTRSTDTQYF. Based on the CDR3 plus reference TRBV7-9 and TRBJ2-3, the full variable domain is DTGVSQNPRHKITKRGQNVTFRCDPISEHNRLYWYRQTLGQGPEFLTYFQNEAQLEKSRLLSDRFSAERPKGSFSTLEIQRTEQGDSAMYLCASSPGTRSTDTQYFGPGTRLTVL.